This TCR beta chain was sequenced during a study of T-cell memory formation after mild COVID-19. Whole-study findings and limits: For second-wave clones that peaked at day 37, SARS-CoV-2 specificity went unverified.

TCRdb used MiXCR to reprocess the 5' RACE reads, holding one entry per CDR3 protein. The sample consists of hundreds of thousands of distinct CDR3 sequences, around 27% of them appearing once. V gave up 5 bases and J gave up 7 bases, with 5 bases separating them. The CDR3 sequence is 11 residues long. The germline V gene has CDR1 SGHTA and CDR2 FQGTGA. At least ten counts were recorded for this clonotype. Its antigen remains unknown. Sequenced: PBMCs or a T cell subset sorted from them (not recorded which). This chain joins TRBV7-3 and TRBJ2-2, with no clear D. The clonotype originates from an adult woman who had mild COVID-19 (a few samples of this study predate the infection). Cell type and time point are not known. As DNA, the CDR3 is TGTGCCAGCAGCCTTCACGGGGAGCTGTTTTTT. Translation: CASSLHGELFF.